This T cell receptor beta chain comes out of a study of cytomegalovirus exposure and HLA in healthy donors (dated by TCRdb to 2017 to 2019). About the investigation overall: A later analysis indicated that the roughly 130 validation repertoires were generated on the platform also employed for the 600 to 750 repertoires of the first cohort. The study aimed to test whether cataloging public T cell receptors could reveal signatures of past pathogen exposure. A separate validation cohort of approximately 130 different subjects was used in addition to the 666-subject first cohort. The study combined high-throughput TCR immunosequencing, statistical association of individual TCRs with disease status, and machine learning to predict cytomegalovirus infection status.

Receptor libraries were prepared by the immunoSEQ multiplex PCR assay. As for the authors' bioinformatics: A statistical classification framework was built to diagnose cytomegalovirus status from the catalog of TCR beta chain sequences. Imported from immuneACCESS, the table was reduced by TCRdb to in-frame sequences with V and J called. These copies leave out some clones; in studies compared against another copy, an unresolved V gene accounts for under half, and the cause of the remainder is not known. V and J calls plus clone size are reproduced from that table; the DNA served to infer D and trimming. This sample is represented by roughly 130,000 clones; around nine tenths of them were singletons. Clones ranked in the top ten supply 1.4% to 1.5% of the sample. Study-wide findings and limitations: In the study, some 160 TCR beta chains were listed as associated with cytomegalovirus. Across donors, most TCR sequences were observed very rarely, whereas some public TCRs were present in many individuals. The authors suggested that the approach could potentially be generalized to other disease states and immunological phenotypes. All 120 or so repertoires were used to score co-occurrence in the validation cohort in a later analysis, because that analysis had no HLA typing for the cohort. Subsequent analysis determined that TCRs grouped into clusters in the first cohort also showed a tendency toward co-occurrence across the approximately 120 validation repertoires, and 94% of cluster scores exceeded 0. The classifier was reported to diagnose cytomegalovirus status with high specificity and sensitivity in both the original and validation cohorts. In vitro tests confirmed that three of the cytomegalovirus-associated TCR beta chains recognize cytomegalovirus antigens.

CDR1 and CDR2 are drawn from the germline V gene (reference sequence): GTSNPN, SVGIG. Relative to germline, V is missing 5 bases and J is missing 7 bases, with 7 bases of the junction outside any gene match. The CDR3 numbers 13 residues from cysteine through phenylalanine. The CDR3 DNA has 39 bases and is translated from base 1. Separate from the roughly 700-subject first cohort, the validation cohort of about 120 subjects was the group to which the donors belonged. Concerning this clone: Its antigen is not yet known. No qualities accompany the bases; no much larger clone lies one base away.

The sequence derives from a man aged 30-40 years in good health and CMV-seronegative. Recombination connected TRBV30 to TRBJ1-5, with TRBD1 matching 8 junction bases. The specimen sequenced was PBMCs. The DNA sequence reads TGTGCCTGGGGCCAACAGGGGGGGCAGCCCCAGCATTTT. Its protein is CAWGQQGGQPQHF.